The rows below give T cell receptor beta chains drawn from one sample of a study of cytomegalovirus exposure and HLA in healthy donors. TCRdb keeps only in-frame clones here, not all; method: immunoSEQ multiplex PCR. The sample records 60,000 to 70,000 clones, 80% being singletons. Sequences were obtained from PBMCs. These receptors came from a woman aged 25 to 45 in good health and CMV-seronegative. Each CDR3 is given with its conserved first and last residue. Each record gives: D gene, clone size, J gene, V gene, CDR3 protein, CDR3 DNA. The D gene is left open where the match is weak. The size field is filled for only some rows; it gives once, few, many or a size class.

d_call: TRBD1; clone_size: NA; j_call: TRBJ1-2; v_call: TRBV5-8; cdr3_aa: CASSPQVGGQRYGYTF; cdr3_nt: TGTGCCAGCAGCCCCCAAGTAGGGGGACAGCGATATGGCTACACCTTC
d_call: NA; clone_size: NA; j_call: TRBJ2-6; v_call: TRBV25-1; cdr3_aa: CASSGGQGTFLTF; cdr3_nt: TGTGCCAGCAGTGGGGGTCAGGGGACCTTCCTGACTTTC
d_call: TRBD1; clone_size: NA; j_call: TRBJ1-2; v_call: TRBV11-2; cdr3_aa: CASSLTGQGALRGYTF; cdr3_nt: TGTGCCAGCAGCTTAACAGGACAGGGAGCCCTTCGGGGCTACACCTTC
d_call: TRBD1; clone_size: NA; j_call: TRBJ1-2; v_call: TRBV19; cdr3_aa: CATTGGEGGGYTF; cdr3_nt: TGTGCCACCACAGGGGGCGAGGGTGGTGGCTACACCTTC
d_call: NA; clone_size: few; j_call: TRBJ1-1; v_call: TRBV29-1; cdr3_aa: CSVEDPDNTEAFF; cdr3_nt: TGCAGCGTTGAAGATCCAGATAACACTGAAGCTTTCTTT
d_call: NA; clone_size: NA; j_call: TRBJ2-1; v_call: TRBV15; cdr3_aa: CATSPRTSPNNEQFF; cdr3_nt: TGTGCCACCAGCCCCCGCACTTCTCCTAACAATGAGCAGTTCTTC
d_call: NA; clone_size: NA; j_call: TRBJ1-1; v_call: TRBV4-1; cdr3_aa: CASGDHNTEAFF; cdr3_nt: TGCGCCAGCGGAGACCATAACACTGAAGCTTTCTTT
d_call: NA; clone_size: NA; j_call: TRBJ1-2; v_call: TRBV28; cdr3_aa: CASIRVAGYGYTF; cdr3_nt: TGTGCCAGCATCAGGGTGGCTGGCTATGGCTACACCTTC
d_call: NA; clone_size: NA; j_call: TRBJ2-7; v_call: TRBV6-1; cdr3_aa: CASEELPFPTYEQYF; cdr3_nt: TGTGCCAGTGAAGAATTACCTTTTCCGACTTACGAGCAGTACTTC
d_call: NA; clone_size: NA; j_call: TRBJ1-1; v_call: TRBV27; cdr3_aa: CASSLGGDTEAFF; cdr3_nt: TGTGCCAGCAGTTTGGGGGGTGACACTGAAGCTTTCTTT
d_call: NA; clone_size: NA; j_call: TRBJ1-2; v_call: TRBV2; cdr3_aa: CASSEVPRKHGYTF; cdr3_nt: TGTGCCAGCAGTGAAGTTCCCAGGAAGCACGGCTACACCTTC
d_call: NA; clone_size: NA; j_call: TRBJ1-1; v_call: TRBV30; cdr3_aa: CAWSATLLVNTEAFF; cdr3_nt: TGTGCCTGGAGTGCCACTCTTCTAGTCAACACTGAAGCTTTCTTT
d_call: NA; clone_size: NA; j_call: TRBJ1-4; v_call: TRBV6-1; cdr3_aa: CASSGGQTNEKLFF; cdr3_nt: TGTGCCAGCAGCGGAGGACAGACTAATGAAAAACTGTTTTTT
d_call: NA; clone_size: NA; j_call: TRBJ1-2; v_call: TRBV12-5; cdr3_aa: CASGLGHNGYTF; cdr3_nt: TGTGCTAGTGGTTTGGGACACAACGGCTACACCTTC
d_call: NA; clone_size: NA; j_call: TRBJ2-7; v_call: TRBV6-1; cdr3_aa: CASSVASDYEQYF; cdr3_nt: TGTGCCAGCAGTGTGGCTAGCGACTACGAGCAGTACTTC
d_call: NA; clone_size: NA; j_call: TRBJ1-5; v_call: TRBV28; cdr3_aa: CASSGQIPNQPQHF; cdr3_nt: TGTGCCAGCAGCGGACAGATTCCCAATCAGCCCCAGCATTTT
d_call: TRBD2; clone_size: NA; j_call: TRBJ2-1; v_call: TRBV9; cdr3_aa: CASSGPGTSGDKSAYNEQFF; cdr3_nt: TGTGCCAGCAGCGGCCCCGGGACTAGCGGGGATAAATCGGCCTACAATGAGCAGTTCTTC